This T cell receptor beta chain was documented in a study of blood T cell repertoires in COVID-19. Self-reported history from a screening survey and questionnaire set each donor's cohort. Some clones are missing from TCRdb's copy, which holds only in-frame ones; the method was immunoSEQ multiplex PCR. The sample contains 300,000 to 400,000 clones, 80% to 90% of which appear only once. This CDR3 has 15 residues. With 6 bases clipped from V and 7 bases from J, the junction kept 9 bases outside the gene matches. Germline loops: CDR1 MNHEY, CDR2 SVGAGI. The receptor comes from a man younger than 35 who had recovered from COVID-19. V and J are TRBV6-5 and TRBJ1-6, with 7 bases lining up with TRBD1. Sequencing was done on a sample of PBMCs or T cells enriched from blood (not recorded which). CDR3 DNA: TGTGCCAGCAGCACGACAGGGACCGTCAATTCACCCCTCCACTTT. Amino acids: CASSTTGTVNSPLHF.